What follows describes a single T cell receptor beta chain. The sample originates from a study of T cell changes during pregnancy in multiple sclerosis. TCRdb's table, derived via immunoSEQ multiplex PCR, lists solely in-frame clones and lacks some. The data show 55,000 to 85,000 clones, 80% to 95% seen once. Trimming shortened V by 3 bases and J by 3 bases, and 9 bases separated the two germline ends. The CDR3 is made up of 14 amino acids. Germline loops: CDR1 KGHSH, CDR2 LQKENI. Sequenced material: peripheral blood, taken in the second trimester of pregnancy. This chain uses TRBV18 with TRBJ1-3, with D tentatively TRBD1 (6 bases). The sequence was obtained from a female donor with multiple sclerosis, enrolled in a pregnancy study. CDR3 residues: CASSPGGHGNTIYF. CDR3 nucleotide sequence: TGTGCCAGCTCACCGGGGGGGCATGGAAACACCATATATTTT.